This T cell receptor (beta chain) was sequenced in a study of T cell repertoires in aging, cancer and after chemotherapy. Study-wide points: Age-matched healthy donors had significantly more diverse, less clonal blood TCR repertoires than untreated cancer patients. The repertoire data cannot show anything about immunological memory following chemotherapy.

This clonotype was seen more than once but under ten times. What it binds is unknown. V gave up 6 bases and J gave up 0 bases, with 12 bases separating them. The CDR3 is 15 residues long. Rearranged V-D-J TRB sequences were amplified with a mixed TRB-A/B primer pool. Via MiXCR, TCRdb re-called the multiplex PCR reads, giving one row per CDR3 protein. The sample contains about 13,000 distinct CDR3 sequences, around 23% of which appear only once. The template was genomic DNA from peripheral blood, not RNA. Sequencing was carried out using blood. This TCR was recovered from a human donor in good health. The chain carries TRBV12-3 or TRBV12-4 and TRBJ1-5; D call uncertain. The CDR3 bases are TGTGCCAGCAGCCTCATGGGCCATAGCAATCAGCCCCAGCATTTT. Translation gives CASSLMGHSNQPQHF.